Below are 17 T cell receptor beta chains sequenced from a single sample in a study of early T cells in non-severe SARS-CoV-2 infection. TCRdb re-called the 5' RACE reads through MiXCR, storing one row per CDR3 protein. This sample has tens of thousands of distinct CDR3 sequences; approximately 6.1% occur once, and the top ten carry about 5%. Sequencing used whole blood. These receptors all stem from an adult who was a healthcare worker with PCR-confirmed SARS-CoV-2 infection or an uninfected control (not recorded which).

The J gene is TRBJ1-1, the V gene TRBV20-1; 9 bases are shared with TRBD1. V lost 6 bases, J lost 1 base, and 6 bases stayed unmatched. CDR3 length: 14 amino acids. CDR1 DFQATT and CDR2 SNEGSKA come from the germline V gene (reference sequence). CDR3 sequence reads: CSAPGTGKNTEAFF. CDR3 nucleotides: TGCAGTGCCCCCGGGACAGGGAAGAACACTGAAGCTTTCTTT.

This clonotype was seen ten or more times. The rearrangement links TRBV11-3 to TRBJ2-3, with 8 nucleotides matching TRBD2. Germline CDR1 is SGHNT and CDR2 is YENEEA. The length of the CDR3 is 15 residues. The trim removed 5 bases at V and 5 bases at J, leaving 9 bases unmatched. CDR3 sequence (DNA): TGTGCCAGCAGCCCCCGGGGGGGTGAGGGAGATACGCAGTATTTT. Residues: CASSPRGGEGDTQYF.

This clonotype was detected many times. The chain has TRBV19 and TRBJ2-2; 9 bases fit TRBD1. The CDR3 is 16 amino acids. CDR1 LNHDA and CDR2 SQIVND come from the germline V gene (reference sequence). The trim removed 6 bases at V and 4 bases at J, leaving 9 bases unmatched. As DNA, the CDR3 is TGTGCCAGTAGCTCTCCATGGACAGGGGCCACCGGGGAGCTGTTTTTT. This translates into CASSSPWTGATGELFF. Filled out from reference TRBV19 and TRBJ2-2, the complete variable domain reads DGGITQSPKYLFRKEGQNVTLSCEQNLNHDAMYWYRQDPGQGLRLIYYSQIVNDFQKGDIAEGYSVSREKKESFPLTVTSAQKNPTAFYLCASSSPWTGATGELFFGEGSRLTVL.

Many counts were recorded for this clonotype. The chain carries TRBV29-1 and TRBJ2-7, with D possibly being TRBD1 (6 bases). The CDR3 extends over 13 amino acids. Looked up from germline, CDR1 is SQVTM and CDR2 is ANQGSEA. V lost 3 bases and J 6 bases, leaving 15 bases between the germline ends. CDR3 DNA sequence: TGCAGCGTTGATATGGGTTGGGGGCGCGAGCAGTACTTC. The encoded protein is CSVDMGWGREQYF.

This clonotype appeared many times. This chain uses TRBV19 with TRBJ1-2, with D possibly TRBD1 on 5 matching bases. The CDR3 consists of 15 residues. In germline, CDR1 is LNHDA, CDR2 SQIVND (reference sequence). The germline V and J ends were trimmed by 6 bases and 2 bases, with 16 bases remaining between them. CDR3 bases: TGTGCCAGTAGGCGTTACCGGGACGGAAACTATGGCTACACCTTC. Translating gives CASRRYRDGNYGYTF.

This clonotype was counted between two and nine times. The V gene is TRBV27, the J gene TRBJ2-6; no clear D gene. The CDR3 is 15 residues long. Trimming took 4 bases from V and 4 from J, leaving 11 bases between them. Looked up from germline, CDR1 is MNHEY and CDR2 is SMNVEV (reference sequence). CDR3 coding DNA: TGTGCCAGCAGTTCCCGGGTGTGGGGGGCCAACGTCCTGACTTTC. It translates to CASSSRVWGANVLTF.

This clonotype was seen repeatedly, ten times or more. The junction departs from germline at one end; a sequencing error may be responsible. This chain uses TRBV19 with TRBJ1-5; 7 nucleotides agree with TRBD1. There are 15 residues in the CDR3. The germline V gene encodes CDR1 LNHDA and CDR2 SQIVND (reference sequence). The CDR3 bases are TGTGTCAGTATACCAACCGACAGGGCGAATCAGCCCCAGCATTTT. Translated, it gives CVSIPTDRANQPQHF.

This clonotype was seen repeatedly, ten times or more. The junction and the germline gene differ at one end; a read error may be behind it. The chain joins TRBV11-2 to TRBJ1-1; no definite D call. The germline gives CDR1 SGHAT, CDR2 FQNNGV. The CDR3 loop spans 13 amino acids. CDR3 coding DNA: TGTGCCAGCACCTTACAGATGAACACTGAAGCTTTCTTT. It encodes CASTLQMNTEAFF. Using reference TRBV11-2 and TRBJ1-1 for the parts outside the CDR3, the full variable domain is EAGVAQSPRYKIIEKRQSVAFWCNPISGHATLYWYQQILGQGPKLLIQFQNNGVVDDSQLPKDRFSAERLKGVDSTLKIQPAKLEDSAVYLCASTLQMNTEAFFGQGTRLTVV.

Notes on this clonotype: This may stem from a read error, because a much larger clone lies one nucleotide away. The chain couples TRBV11-1 to TRBJ2-7; TRBD2 agrees at 15 bases. Germline V gene lookup returns CDR1 SGHAT and CDR2 FQDESV (reference sequence). The CDR3 is made up of 15 amino acids. The CDR3 spells CASSPGTSGRYERYF. CDR3 DNA: TGTGCCAGCAGCCCCGGGACTAGCGGGAGGTACGAGCGGTACTTC.

This clonotype appeared many times. This chain links TRBV10-2 with TRBJ2-7; tentatively, D is TRBD1 or TRBD2 (5 bases each). Germline loops: CDR1 WSHSY, CDR2 SAAADI. The V and J ends lost 9 bases and 2 bases respectively, with 8 bases between them. There are 11 residues in the CDR3. CDR3 protein: CASKGPYEQYF. In DNA form, the CDR3 reads TGCGCCAGTAAGGGACCCTACGAGCAGTACTTC.

V and J are TRBV20-1 and TRBJ2-1; 8 bases are shared with TRBD1. CDR3 length equals 13 residues. Germline CDR1 is DFQATT and CDR2 is SNEGSKA (reference sequence). J lost 5 bases, V lost 5 bases, and 5 bases had no gene match. The DNA of the CDR3 is TGCAGTGCTCCGGACAGGGTCGACAATGAGCAGTTCTTC. Residues: CSAPDRVDNEQFF.

This clonotype was recorded many times. The chain carries TRBV5-1 and TRBJ1-1; D is possibly TRBD1 (6 bases). This CDR3 has 15 amino acids. V shed 0 bases and J shed 7 bases, with 16 bases lying between them. Germline V gene lookup returns CDR1 SGHRS and CDR2 YFSETQ. CDR3 nucleotide sequence: TGCGCCAGCAGCTTGGCCGGGTGGGGGCGGAATGAAGCTTTCTTT. Protein product: CASSLAGWGRNEAFF.

This clonotype was detected many times. The chain links TRBV7-2 to TRBJ2-4; D is possibly TRBD1 (5 bases). Trimming removed 5 bases at V and 0 bases at J, with 8 bases between. Germline V gene lookup returns CDR1 SGHTA and CDR2 FQGNSA. This CDR3 comprises 14 residues. The CDR3 nucleotides are TGTGCCAGCAGCCCCCAGGGAGCCAAAAACATTCAGTACTTC. The encoded protein is CASSPQGAKNIQYF.

This chain joins TRBV12-3 or TRBV12-4 and TRBJ2-1; no definite D call. The V gene lost 5 bases and the J gene lost 5 bases, with 13 bases spanning the gap. The CDR3 totals 14 residues. This CDR3 reads CASSLSPPNNEQFF. DNA of the CDR3: TGTGCCAGCAGTCTCTCCCCCCCTAACAATGAGCAGTTCTTC.

This clonotype was counted many times. J is TRBJ2-7 and V is TRBV4-1, with TRBD2 matching 7 bases. The junction had 0 bases not matched to a gene; V was cut back by 4 bases and J by 0 bases. This CDR3 spans 13 amino acids. Germline V CDR1 and CDR2: MGHRA, YSYEKL. This CDR3 reads CASSRTSSYEQYF. CDR3 nucleotide sequence: TGCGCCAGCAGCCGGACTAGCTCCTACGAGCAGTACTTC.

This clonotype was recorded at least ten times. This chain links TRBV7-9 with TRBJ2-3, with D possibly being TRBD1 (5 bases). CDR3 size: 16 residues. Germline V gives CDR1 SEHNR, CDR2 FQNEAQ (reference sequence). V was clipped by 5 bases and J by 2 bases, with 17 bases between them. CDR3 sequence reads: CASSPRELSFTDTQYF. The CDR3 region has the DNA TGTGCCAGCAGCCCCAGGGAACTTAGCTTCACAGATACGCAGTATTTT.

This clonotype has a count of ten or more. The rearrangement links TRBV7-9 to TRBJ2-1; D gene unclear. Germline values: CDR1 SEHNR, CDR2 FQNEAQ (reference sequence). CDR3 length equals 13 residues. V was cut by 5 bases and J by 5 bases, with 10 bases left in between. In DNA, the CDR3 is TGTGCCAGCAGCGGCCCTTATGACAATGAGCAGTTCTTC. It translates to CASSGPYDNEQFF.